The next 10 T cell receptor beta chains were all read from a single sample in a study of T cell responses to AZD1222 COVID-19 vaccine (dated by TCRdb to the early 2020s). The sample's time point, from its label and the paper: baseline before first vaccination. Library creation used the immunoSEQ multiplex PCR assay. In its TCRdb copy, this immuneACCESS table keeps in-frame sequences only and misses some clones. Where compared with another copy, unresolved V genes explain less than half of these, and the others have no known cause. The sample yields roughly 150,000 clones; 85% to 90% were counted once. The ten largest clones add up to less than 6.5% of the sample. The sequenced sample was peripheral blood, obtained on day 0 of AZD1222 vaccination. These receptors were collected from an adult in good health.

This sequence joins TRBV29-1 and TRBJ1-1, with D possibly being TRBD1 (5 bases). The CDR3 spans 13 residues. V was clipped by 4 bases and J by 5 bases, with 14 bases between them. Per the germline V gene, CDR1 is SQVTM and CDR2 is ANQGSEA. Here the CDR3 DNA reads TGCAGCGTTGTCCGGGGCGGTGGGACTGAAGCTTTCTTT. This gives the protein CSVVRGGGTEAFF.

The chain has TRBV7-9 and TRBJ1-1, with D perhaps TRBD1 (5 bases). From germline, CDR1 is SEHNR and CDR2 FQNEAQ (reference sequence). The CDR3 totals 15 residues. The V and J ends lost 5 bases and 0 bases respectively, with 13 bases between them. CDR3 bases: TGTGCCAGCAGCAGTGCGTTGGGGGTGAACACTGAAGCTTTCTTT. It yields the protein CASSSALGVNTEAFF.

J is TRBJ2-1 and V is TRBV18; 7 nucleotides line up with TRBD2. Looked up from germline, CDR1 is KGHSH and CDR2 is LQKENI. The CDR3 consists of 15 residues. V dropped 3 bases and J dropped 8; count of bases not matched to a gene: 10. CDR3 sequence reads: CASSPTAGGFYEQFF. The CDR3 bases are TGTGCCAGCTCACCGACAGCCGGGGGGTTTTATGAGCAGTTCTTC.

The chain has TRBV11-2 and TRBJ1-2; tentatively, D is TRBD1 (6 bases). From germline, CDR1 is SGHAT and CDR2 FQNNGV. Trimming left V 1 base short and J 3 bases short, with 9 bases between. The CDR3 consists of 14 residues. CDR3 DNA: TGTGCCAGCAGCTTAGGGAACAGGGACTATGGCTACACCTTC. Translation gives CASSLGNRDYGYTF.

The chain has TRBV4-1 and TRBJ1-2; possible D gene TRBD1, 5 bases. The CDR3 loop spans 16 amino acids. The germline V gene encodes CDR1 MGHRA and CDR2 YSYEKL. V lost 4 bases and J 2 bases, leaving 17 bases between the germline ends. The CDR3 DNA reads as TGCGCCAGCAGCCCAGTTGGGGGGGTCGGGAACTATGGCTACACCTTC. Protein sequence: CASSPVGGVGNYGYTF.

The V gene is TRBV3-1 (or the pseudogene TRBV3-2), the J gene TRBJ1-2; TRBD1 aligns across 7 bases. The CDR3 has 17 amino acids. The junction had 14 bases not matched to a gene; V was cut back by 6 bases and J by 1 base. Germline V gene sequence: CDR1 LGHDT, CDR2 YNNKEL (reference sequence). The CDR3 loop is CASSPLEGQPNNYGYTF. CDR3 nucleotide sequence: TGTGCCAGCAGTCCCCTTGAGGGACAGCCCAATAACTATGGCTACACCTTC.

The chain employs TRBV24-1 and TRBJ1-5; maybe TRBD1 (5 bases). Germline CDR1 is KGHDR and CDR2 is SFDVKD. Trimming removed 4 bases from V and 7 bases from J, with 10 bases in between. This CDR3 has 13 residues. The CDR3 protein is CATSDPGGQPQHF. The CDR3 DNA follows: TGTGCCACCAGTGACCCGGGGGGACAGCCCCAGCATTTT.

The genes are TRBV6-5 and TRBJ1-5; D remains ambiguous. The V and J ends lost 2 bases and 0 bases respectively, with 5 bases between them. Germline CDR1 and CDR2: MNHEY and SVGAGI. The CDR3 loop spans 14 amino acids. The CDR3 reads CASSYEGSNQPQHF. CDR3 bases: TGTGCCAGCAGTTACGAAGGTAGCAATCAGCCCCAGCATTTT.

The DNA for the CDR3 is TGCGCCAGCAGCCAAGAAGCCCAGGGCCGGGAAAAACTGTTTTTT. Translation gives CASSQEAQGREKLFF. The V gene is TRBV4-3, the J gene TRBJ1-4; a possible D gene is TRBD1 (5 bases). The CDR3 runs to 15 residues. Per germline, CDR1 LGHNA and CDR2 YSLEER. Deletions cut 0 bases from V and 8 bases from J, with 13 bases between.

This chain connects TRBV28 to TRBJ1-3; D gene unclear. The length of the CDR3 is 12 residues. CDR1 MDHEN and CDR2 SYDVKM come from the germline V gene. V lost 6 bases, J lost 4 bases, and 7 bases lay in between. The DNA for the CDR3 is TGTGCCAGCAGCGTTGGGGGAAACACCATATATTTT. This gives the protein CASSVGGNTIYF.